Following are 3 T cell receptor beta chains from one sample sequenced in a study of blood T cell repertoires in COVID-19. Clones were sequenced by immunoSEQ multiplex PCR, and TCRdb holds only the in-frame ones, with some missing. The sample lists over 120,000 clones, 88% seen once, with about 1.7% in the top ten. The material sequenced was peripheral blood. Receptor source: a woman between 50 and 59 years old with acute or convalescent COVID-19.

The rearrangement joins TRBV7-9 to TRBJ2-5, with D perhaps matching TRBD2 (5 bases). Germline V gives CDR1 SEHNR, CDR2 FQNEAQ (reference sequence). V was pared by 1 base and J by 1 base, with 10 bases between. This CDR3 comprises 15 residues. The CDR3 protein is CASSLGSGLQETQYF. CDR3 DNA: TGTGCCAGCAGCTTAGGGAGCGGTCTCCAAGAGACCCAGTACTTC.

This clone was recorded a few times. This sequence joins TRBV10-2 and TRBJ1-1; D is possibly TRBD1 (6 bases). V shed 8 bases and J shed 2 bases, with 15 bases lying between them. This CDR3 has 14 amino acids. Germline V gives CDR1 WSHSY, CDR2 SAAADI. Here the CDR3 reads CASGGGRANTEAFF. CDR3 in DNA: TGCGCCAGCGGGGGCGGCAGAGCTAACACTGAAGCTTTCTTT.

This chain links TRBV13 with TRBJ1-1; a possible D gene is TRBD1 (5 bases). Germline values: CDR1 PRHDT, CDR2 FYEKMQ (reference sequence). Between the trimmed V and J ends, which lost 0 bases and 2 bases, there was a span of 7 bases. This CDR3 spans 14 amino acids. CDR3 nucleotide sequence: TGTGCCAGCAGCTTAGGCCAGGGAAACACTGAAGCTTTCTTT. Its translation is CASSLGQGNTEAFF.